A single sample is the source of the 10 T cell receptor beta chains below, sequenced in a study of T cells in Graves' hyperthyroidism and ophthalmopathy. Amplified TCR beta CDR3 regions derived from RNA transcripts. An initial round of RT-PCR targeting the TCR CDR3 relied on the HTBI primer set. In TCRdb, the multiplex PCR reads were re-called with MiXCR into one record per CDR3 protein. The sample consists of some 720,000 distinct CDR3 sequences, about 16% of them appearing once. Material: blood. These receptors were taken from a man between 18 and 29 years old with Graves' hyperthyroidism.

The chain uses TRBV6-5 and TRBJ2-2; the D is unclear. The germline V and J ends were trimmed by 2 bases and 0 bases, with 4 bases remaining between them. The CDR3 runs 14 residues. Germline V lookup: CDR1 MNHEY, CDR2 SVGAGI. In nucleotides, the CDR3 is TGTGCCAGCAGTTACGACACGAACACCGGGGAGCTGTTTTTT. Protein sequence: CASSYDTNTGELFF.

This clonotype was recorded many times. The rearrangement uses TRBV11-1 and TRBJ2-3; 7 positions match TRBD1. Trimming cost V 5 bases and J 4 bases; bases outside gene matches: 3. CDR1 and CDR2 (germline): SGHAT, FQDESV (reference sequence). The CDR3 is 13 residues long. The CDR3 DNA reads TGTGCCAGCAGCCCGGACAGGCCAGATACGCAGTATTTT. This codes for CASSPDRPDTQYF.

The sample holds many counts of this clonotype. The rearrangement uses TRBV2 and TRBJ1-1; D is ambiguous. Per germline, CDR1 SNHLY and CDR2 FYNNEI. Trimming cost V 0 bases and J 5 bases, with 10 bases left between them. The CDR3 totals 14 residues. The CDR3 spells CASSEALGYTEAFF. The CDR3 DNA follows: TGTGCCAGCAGTGAAGCGTTGGGATATACTGAAGCTTTCTTT.

The CDR3 spells CATSREGGTGANVLTF. The CDR3 bases are TGTGCCACCAGCAGAGAAGGGGGAACTGGGGCCAACGTCCTGACTTTC. This chain connects TRBV15 to TRBJ2-6, with TRBD1 as a possible D gene (6 bases). Germline V gene sequence: CDR1 LNHNV, CDR2 YYDKDF (reference sequence). The CDR3 is 16 amino acids. V shed 0 bases and J shed 2 bases, with 8 bases lying between them.

Ten or more counts support this clonotype. The chain links TRBV20-1 to TRBJ2-7, with 14 bases identical to TRBD2. The CDR3 extends over 18 amino acids. The germline gives CDR1 DFQATT, CDR2 SNEGSKA (reference sequence). V was pared by 0 bases and J by 1 base, with 8 bases of the junction left unmatched. CDR3 protein: CSARETSGRGSLSYEQYF. The CDR3 DNA sequence: TGCAGTGCTAGAGAGACTAGCGGGAGGGGTAGTTTGTCCTACGAGCAGTACTTC.

The genes are TRBV19 and TRBJ1-1, with D uncertain. The CDR3 length is 14 residues. Trimming took 6 bases from V and 1 from J, leaving 12 bases between them. Germline CDR1 and CDR2: LNHDA and SQIVND (reference sequence). CDR3 nucleotide sequence: TGTGCCAGTAGCCTTCTCGCGGCGAACACTGAAGCTTTCTTT. It codes for CASSLLAANTEAFF.

The chain uses TRBV20-1 and TRBJ2-1; 13 bases are shared with TRBD2. CDR3 size: 14 residues. With V trimmed by 5 bases and J by 8 bases, 6 bases remained unmatched. The germline V gene has CDR1 DFQATT and CDR2 SNEGSKA (reference sequence). This CDR3 is CSAEGLAGRHEQFF. CDR3 nucleotide sequence: TGCAGTGCTGAGGGACTAGCGGGAAGACATGAGCAGTTCTTC.

This clonotype was counted only a few times. The V gene is TRBV5-1, the J gene TRBJ2-1, with a tentative D call TRBD2 (6 bases). The CDR3 runs to 13 residues. V was trimmed by 0 bases and J by 10 bases, leaving 11 bases between them. The germline CDR1 and CDR2 sequences are SGHRS and YFSETQ. The CDR3 spells CASSLGDSREQFF. The CDR3 DNA sequence: TGCGCCAGCAGCTTGGGGGACTCCAGGGAGCAGTTCTTC.

The gene calls are TRBV9 and TRBJ2-2, with D perhaps TRBD2 (5 bases). This CDR3 has 12 amino acids. Germline CDR1 and CDR2: SGDLS and YYNGEE. Trimming removed 1 base from V and 7 bases from J, with 5 bases in between. The CDR3 sequence: CASSVSGGELFF. CDR3 DNA sequence: TGTGCCAGCAGCGTAAGCGGCGGGGAGCTGTTTTTT.

CDR3 bases: TGTGCCAGCAGCCCCCTAGGGACCGCGGTACAAGAGACCCAGTACTTC. This translates into CASSPLGTAVQETQYF. The rearrangement uses TRBV7-9 and TRBJ2-5; D possibly matches TRBD1 or TRBD2 (5 bases each). Germline CDR1 reads SEHNR; CDR2 reads FQNEAQ (reference sequence). The V end lost 5 bases, the J end lost 2 bases, and 18 bases lay between the germline ends. CDR3 size: 16 residues.